This passage covers 32 T cell receptor beta chains from one sample sequenced in a study of lymphopenia after photon versus proton radiotherapy. Sequenced by immunoSEQ multiplex PCR; TCRdb stores in-frame clones only, minus some. The sample comprises some 33,000 clones, 75% to 90% of which are singletons, and less than 7% rests with the top ten. The sequencing here drew on peripheral blood, taken from a patient treated with photon-based radiotherapy. The receptors were gathered from a woman aged 45-65 years with pancreatic cancer.

The chain combines TRBV15 with TRBJ1-2; perhaps TRBD1 as D (6 bases). CDR3 length: 15 residues. Germline V CDR1 and CDR2: LNHNV, YYDKDF (reference sequence). Trimming left V 4 bases short and J 3 bases short, with 15 bases between. For the CDR3, the DNA is TGTGCCACCAGCAAAACCGGGACAACTGACTATGGCTACACCTTC. Translation: CATSKTGTTDYGYTF.

The rearrangement uses TRBV28 and TRBJ1-1; D possibly corresponds to TRBD1 (6 bases). The germline gives CDR1 MDHEN, CDR2 SYDVKM. Trimming stripped 7 bases from V and 7 bases from J, with 19 bases between. This CDR3 has 14 amino acids. The CDR3 spells CASTGQERGGEAFF. In DNA, the CDR3 is TGTGCCAGCACCGGGCAGGAACGAGGGGGTGAAGCTTTCTTT.

V gene TRBV2 combines with J gene TRBJ2-2; D not resolved. Germline V CDR1 and CDR2: SNHLY, FYNNEI. V was shortened by 6 bases and J by 4 bases, with 15 bases between the two germline ends. The CDR3 contains 15 residues. CDR3 sequence: CASSPLGVSTGELFF. The CDR3 DNA follows: TGTGCCAGCAGCCCCCTCGGAGTTAGCACCGGGGAGCTGTTTTTT.

The chain employs TRBV2 and TRBJ2-7; tentative D call: TRBD1 (5 bases). The CDR3 loop spans 13 amino acids. The V gene lost 9 bases and the J gene lost 7 bases, with 19 bases spanning the gap. Germline CDR1 is SNHLY and CDR2 is FYNNEI. This CDR3 reads CARGRVQAEEQYF. The CDR3 bases are TGTGCCAGGGGCAGGGTACAGGCGGAGGAGCAGTACTTC.

This clone was detected only once. J is TRBJ2-7 and V is TRBV6-4; D is unresolved. The V end lost 2 bases, the J end lost 4 bases, and 12 bases lay between the germline ends. Germline V lookup: CDR1 MRHNA, CDR2 SNTAGT. This CDR3 has 14 amino acids. Here the CDR3 reads CASSDESANYEQYF. The CDR3 DNA follows: TGTGCCAGCAGTGACGAGTCAGCGAATTACGAGCAGTACTTC.

The rearrangement links TRBV7-9 to TRBJ1-1, with D possibly matching TRBD1 (5 bases). This CDR3 is built from 16 residues. In germline, CDR1 is SEHNR, CDR2 FQNEAQ (reference sequence). With 5 bases removed from V and 1 base from J, the gap between germline ends came to 17 bases. In nucleotides, the CDR3 is TGTGCCAGCAGCCCACCCGTCCTGGGACCGAACACTGAAGCTTTCTTT. Translation: CASSPPVLGPNTEAFF.

The chain joins TRBV4-3 to TRBJ2-1; no firm D call. This CDR3 comprises 16 residues. Germline V lookup: CDR1 LGHNA, CDR2 YSLEER. Trimming pared 0 bases from V and 5 bases from J, leaving 14 bases between. CDR3: CASSQEPRTGNNEQFF. For the CDR3, the DNA is TGCGCCAGCAGCCAAGAGCCCCGAACGGGTAACAATGAGCAGTTCTTC.

The V gene is TRBV11-2, the J gene TRBJ1-2, with 7 nucleotides matching TRBD1. This CDR3 is built from 14 residues. The junction had 11 bases not matched to a gene; V was cut back by 7 bases and J by 6 bases. Germline assignment: CDR1 SGHAT and CDR2 FQNNGV. The DNA of the CDR3 is TGTGCCAGCACCCCCCCGGGGACAGCGGATGGCTACACCTTC. It is translated as CASTPPGTADGYTF.

The rearrangement links TRBV7-2 to TRBJ2-3; D remains ambiguous. The V gene lost 7 bases and the J gene lost 3 bases, with 11 bases spanning the gap. The CDR3 runs 13 residues. Germline values: CDR1 SGHTA, CDR2 FQGNSA. CDR3 residues: CASKSGATDTQYF. The CDR3 DNA reads as TGTGCCAGCAAATCAGGAGCAACAGATACGCAGTATTTT.

This sequence joins TRBV7-8 and TRBJ2-7, with D unresolved. The length of the CDR3 is 14 residues. Trimming stripped 5 bases from V and 3 bases from J, with 14 bases between. From germline, CDR1 is SGHVS and CDR2 FQNEAQ. CDR3 sequence: CASSPEDSGYEQYF. The CDR3 nucleotides read TGTGCCAGCAGCCCTGAGGATTCCGGCTACGAGCAGTACTTC. Full variable domain (outside the CDR3, taken from reference TRBV7-8 and TRBJ2-7): GAGVSQSPRYKVAKRGQDVALRCDPISGHVSLFWYQQALGQGPEFLTYFQNEAQLDKSGLPSDRFFAERPEGSVSTLKIQRTQQEDSAVYLCASSPEDSGYEQYFGPGTRLTVT.

The rearrangement uses TRBV6-5 and TRBJ1-1; 7 nucleotides agree with TRBD1. The V and J ends lost 2 bases and 6 bases, in that order; junction bases with no gene match: 3. CDR3 length: 13 residues. Germline values: CDR1 MNHEY, CDR2 SVGAGI. DNA for the CDR3: TGTGCCAGCAGTTACGCCAGGGGGTCTGAAGCTTTCTTT. This sequence encodes CASSYARGSEAFF.

The chain links TRBV6-6 to TRBJ2-6; D remains unclear. The CDR3 contains 15 residues. V shed 0 bases and J shed 1 base, with 4 bases lying between them. The germline V gene has CDR1 MNHNY and CDR2 SVGAGI (reference sequence). CDR3 loop: CASSYSWSGANVLTF. The CDR3 nucleotides read TGTGCCAGCAGTTACTCATGGTCTGGGGCCAACGTCCTGACTTTC.

The CDR3 protein is CASSPGLAGGPVPETQYF. Here the CDR3 DNA reads TGTGCCAGCAGTCCGGGACTAGCGGGAGGGCCAGTTCCAGAGACCCAGTACTTC. This chain joins TRBV28 and TRBJ2-5; 16 bases agree with TRBD2. This CDR3 comprises 18 residues. CDR1 is MDHEN, CDR2 SYDVKM, per germline. V gave up 5 bases and J gave up 4 bases; unmatched junction bases: 10.

This clone was detected only a few times. V gene TRBV19 combines with J gene TRBJ2-7; a weak D match, TRBD2 (5 bases). CDR1 is LNHDA, CDR2 SQIVND, per germline (reference sequence). Trimming shortened V by 6 bases and J by 0 bases, and 12 bases separated the two germline ends. This CDR3 region has 14 residues. CDR3 in amino acids: CASSGLRDSYEQYF. The DNA of the CDR3 is TGTGCCAGTAGCGGGCTTCGGGACTCCTACGAGCAGTACTTC.

The J gene is TRBJ2-5, the V gene TRBV19, with 7 bases matching TRBD1. Germline loops: CDR1 LNHDA, CDR2 SQIVND (reference sequence). V shed 0 bases, J shed 7 bases, and the junction held 2 bases outside the gene matches. The CDR3 has 13 amino acids. The CDR3 protein is CASSIDTGVTQYF. The CDR3 bases are TGTGCCAGTAGTATAGATACAGGGGTGACCCAGTACTTC.

The CDR3 reads CASSPTTHSQETQYF. CDR3 in DNA: TGTGCCAGCAGCCCCACGACACACTCCCAAGAGACCCAGTACTTC. The J gene is TRBJ2-5, the V gene TRBV9; no clear D gene. This CDR3 has 15 residues. The ends were cut back, 4 bases at V and 1 base at J, with 14 bases in the middle. CDR1 and CDR2 from the germline V gene are SGDLS and YYNGEE.

The V call is TRBV2, the J call TRBJ2-4; weak D call: TRBD2 (6 bases). The CDR3 sequence is 15 residues long. Germline loops: CDR1 SNHLY, CDR2 FYNNEI. The V end was cut by 10 bases, the J end by 1 base, with 17 bases between. Here the CDR3 reads CATSRESFAKNIQYF. The CDR3 DNA reads TGTGCCACCTCACGGGAGTCCTTCGCCAAAAACATTCAGTACTTC.

The gene calls are TRBV11-2 and TRBJ2-7; TRBD2 might be the D (6 bases). The V and J ends lost 1 base and 3 bases respectively, with 7 bases between them. Germline V gives CDR1 SGHAT, CDR2 FQNNGV. There are 13 residues in the CDR3. The CDR3 bases are TGTGCCAGCAGCTTAGGGACTAACTACGAGCAGTACTTC. This gives the protein CASSLGTNYEQYF.

This chain links TRBV27 with TRBJ1-1; 9 bases are shared with TRBD1. There are 18 residues in the CDR3. The V segment lost 0 bases and the J segment 0 bases; nucleotides outside the gene matches: 8. Germline values: CDR1 MNHEY, CDR2 SMNVEV (reference sequence). CDR3 nucleotides: TGTGCCAGCAGTTTATCCACCGGGACAGGGCTAATGAACACTGAAGCTTTCTTT. As protein: CASSLSTGTGLMNTEAFF.

For the CDR3, the DNA is TGTGCCAGCTCACCCCCAGGGGCGGGGGTCTACGAGCAGTACTTC. Translated, it gives CASSPPGAGVYEQYF. V is TRBV18 and J is TRBJ2-7, with D possibly being TRBD2 (7 bases). CDR1 is KGHSH, CDR2 LQKENI, per germline. Deletions cut 3 bases from V and 3 bases from J, with 15 bases between. CDR3 length: 15 amino acids.

In DNA form, the CDR3 reads TGTGCCAGCAGTTTGTTTACCAGGGGTGAAGCTTTCTTT. It yields the protein CASSLFTRGEAFF. This rearrangement joins TRBV28 to TRBJ1-1, with D possibly matching TRBD1 (6 bases). The CDR3 has 13 amino acids. Germline V lookup: CDR1 MDHEN, CDR2 SYDVKM. V was trimmed by 3 bases and J by 7 bases, leaving 12 bases between them.

This clone came up once. The chain joins TRBV20-1 to TRBJ2-5; possibly TRBD2 for D (6 bases). CDR1 is DFQATT, CDR2 SNEGSKA, per germline (reference sequence). The CDR3 loop spans 11 amino acids. V lost 7 bases and J 3 bases, leaving 9 bases between the germline ends. The CDR3 loop is CSGGVEETQYF. The CDR3 region has the DNA TGCAGTGGGGGGGTGGAAGAGACCCAGTACTTC.

This clone ranks as medium-sized. The chain uses TRBV14 and TRBJ2-7, with D unresolved. Germline CDR1 SGHDN, CDR2 FVKESK. The CDR3 covers 13 residues. V was cut by 0 bases and J by 6 bases, with 9 bases left in between. As DNA, the CDR3 is TGTGCCAGCAGCCAAGAAGTTCGGCGCGAGCAGTACTTC. It yields the protein CASSQEVRREQYF.

The gene calls are TRBV5-4 and TRBJ2-3; D could derive from TRBD1 or TRBD2 (5 bases each). V lost 0 bases and J lost 2, with 16 bases in between. Germline V lookup: CDR1 SGHNT, CDR2 YYREEE (reference sequence). The CDR3 runs 17 residues. The CDR3 nucleotides are TGTGCCAGCAGCTTGGATCAGGGCCGGGGTAACACAGATACGCAGTATTTT. Protein product: CASSLDQGRGNTDTQYF.

This rearrangement joins TRBV9 to TRBJ1-3, with no clear D. The V end lost 6 bases, the J end lost 0 bases, and 13 bases lay between the germline ends. Germline V gives CDR1 SGDLS, CDR2 YYNGEE. This CDR3 has 15 amino acids. The CDR3 region is CASNRQGFSGNTIYF. In DNA form, the CDR3 reads TGTGCCAGCAATCGCCAAGGGTTCTCTGGAAACACCATATATTTT.

This chain links TRBV19 with TRBJ1-1; 7 nucleotides match TRBD1. This CDR3 is 13 amino acids long. Germline CDR1 reads LNHDA; CDR2 reads SQIVND (reference sequence). The junction had 7 bases not matched to a gene; V was cut back by 7 bases and J by 5 bases. CDR3 sequence: CASTDRAGTEAFF. In DNA form, the CDR3 reads TGTGCCAGTACAGACAGGGCCGGAACTGAAGCTTTCTTT. The full variable domain, in which reference TRBV19 and TRBJ1-1 provide the parts outside the CDR3, is DGGITQSPKYLFRKEGQNVTLSCEQNLNHDAMYWYRQDPGQGLRLIYYSQIVNDFQKGDIAEGYSVSREKKESFPLTVTSAQKNPTAFYLCASTDRAGTEAFFGQGTRLTVV.

The rearrangement joins TRBV9 to TRBJ2-3; D uncertain. Trimming removed 4 bases at V and 5 bases at J, with 8 bases between. The CDR3 runs 12 residues. CDR1 is SGDLS, CDR2 YYNGEE, per germline. The CDR3 is CASSPHGDTQYF. CDR3 in DNA: TGTGCCAGCAGCCCCCACGGAGATACGCAGTATTTT.

The chain carries TRBV30 and TRBJ2-7; 9 bases are a match to TRBD1. CDR3 length: 14 amino acids. The germline V gene encodes CDR1 GTSNPN and CDR2 SVGIG (reference sequence). Trimming at V came to 1 base and at J to 6 bases, leaving 7 bases not matched to a gene. CDR3 sequence reads: CAWSGLGQGSEQYF. CDR3 DNA: TGTGCCTGGAGTGGGCTCGGACAGGGGTCCGAGCAGTACTTC.

V usage is TRBV4-3 and J usage is TRBJ1-1; 11 bases are a match to TRBD1. This CDR3 contains 18 residues. V lost 0 bases, J lost 3 bases, and 9 bases stayed unmatched. CDR1 is LGHNA, CDR2 YSLEER, per germline. This CDR3 is CASSQDLSGQGADTEAFF. CDR3 nucleotide sequence: TGCGCCAGCAGCCAAGACCTTTCCGGACAGGGGGCGGACACTGAAGCTTTCTTT.

This chain links TRBV5-4 with TRBJ2-6; TRBD1 matches 10 bases. V shed 4 bases and J 2 bases; nucleotides not matched to a gene: 0. The CDR3 has 15 residues. CDR1 SGHNT and CDR2 YYREEE come from the germline V gene (reference sequence). In DNA, the CDR3 is TGTGCCAGCAGCGGACAGGGGGCTGGGGCCAACGTCCTGACTTTC. This sequence encodes CASSGQGAGANVLTF. The full variable domain, rest sourced from reference TRBV5-4 and TRBJ2-6, is ETGVTQSPTHLIKTRGQQVTLRCSSQSGHNTVSWYQQALGQGPQFIFQYYREEENGRGNFPPRFSGLQFPNYSSELNVNALELDDSALYLCASSGQGAGANVLTFGAGSRLTVL.

The chain joins TRBV7-2 to TRBJ2-2; TRBD2 agrees at 9 bases. V gave up 3 bases and J gave up 2 bases; unmatched junction bases: 4. CDR3 length equals 16 residues. The germline V gene encodes CDR1 SGHTA and CDR2 FQGNSA. CDR3 in amino acids: CASSFTSGLNTGELFF. The CDR3 DNA reads as TGTGCCAGCAGCTTCACTAGCGGGCTTAACACCGGGGAGCTGTTTTTT.

This clone was seen once. V usage is TRBV5-1 and J usage is TRBJ2-5; 11 bases agree with TRBD1. Per the germline V gene, CDR1 is SGHRS and CDR2 is YFSETQ. The CDR3 contains 18 residues. V lost 0 bases to trimming and J lost 2 bases; unmatched junction nucleotides: 9. CDR3 in amino acids: CASSLAVGTGGGQETQYF. DNA for the CDR3: TGCGCCAGCAGCTTGGCCGTAGGGACAGGGGGAGGGCAAGAGACCCAGTACTTC.